This T cell receptor (beta chain) was captured in a study of CD8+CD57+ T cells in acquired aplastic anemia. Study-wide context: Average DNA yield from sorted CD4+ and CD8+ cells was around 3 ug.

The patients chosen for sequencing had shown expansion of CD8+CD57+ cells (detected by flow cytometry). There was no therapy given to any patient before the blood sampling took place. The use of genomic DNA as template underpinned the TCR beta VDJ and CDR3 profiling. A single record per CDR3 protein comes from TCRdb applying MiXCR to the reads. The repertoire has around 190,000 distinct CDR3 sequences, around 50% of them found once; the top ten carry 13%. The junction had 8 bases not matched to a gene; V was cut back by 5 bases and J by 9 bases. The CDR3 runs to 13 residues. CDR1 DFQATT and CDR2 SNEGSKA come from the germline V gene (reference sequence).

The specimen sequenced was sorted CD4+, CD8+, or CD8+CD57+ T cells (not recorded which) from PBMCs. The origin of this receptor is a human donor with aplastic anemia. The V gene is TRBV20-1, the J gene TRBJ2-1; 9 nucleotides line up with TRBD1. CDR3 amino acids: CSASDRGGGEQFF. For the CDR3, the DNA is TGCAGTGCTTCGGACAGGGGAGGGGGTGAGCAGTTCTTC.